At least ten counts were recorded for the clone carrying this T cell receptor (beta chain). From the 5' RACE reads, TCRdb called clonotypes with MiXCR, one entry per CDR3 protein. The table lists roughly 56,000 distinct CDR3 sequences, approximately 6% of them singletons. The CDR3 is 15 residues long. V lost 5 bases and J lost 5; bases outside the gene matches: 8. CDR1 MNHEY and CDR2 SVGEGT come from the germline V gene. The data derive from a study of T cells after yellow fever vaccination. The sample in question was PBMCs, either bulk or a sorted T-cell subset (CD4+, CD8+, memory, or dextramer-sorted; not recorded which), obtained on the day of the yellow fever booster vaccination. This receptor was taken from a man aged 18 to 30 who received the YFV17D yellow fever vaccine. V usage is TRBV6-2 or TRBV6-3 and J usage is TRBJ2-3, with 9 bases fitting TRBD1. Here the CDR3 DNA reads TGTGCCAGCAGTCTCACCGGGACAGGGTTAGATACGCAGTATTTT. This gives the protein CASSLTGTGLDTQYF.